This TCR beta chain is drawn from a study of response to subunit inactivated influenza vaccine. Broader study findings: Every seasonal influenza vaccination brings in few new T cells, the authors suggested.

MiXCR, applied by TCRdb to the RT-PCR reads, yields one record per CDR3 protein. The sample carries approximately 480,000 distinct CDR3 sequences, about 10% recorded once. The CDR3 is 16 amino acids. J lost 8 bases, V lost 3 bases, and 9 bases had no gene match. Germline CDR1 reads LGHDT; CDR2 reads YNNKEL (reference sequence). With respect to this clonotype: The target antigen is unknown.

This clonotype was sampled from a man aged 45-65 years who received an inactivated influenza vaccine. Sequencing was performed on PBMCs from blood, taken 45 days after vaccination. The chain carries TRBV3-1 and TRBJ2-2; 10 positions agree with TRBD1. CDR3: CASSHRDRGVTGELFF. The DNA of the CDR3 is TGTGCCAGCAGCCATCGGGACAGGGGTGTTACAGGGGAGCTGTTTTTT. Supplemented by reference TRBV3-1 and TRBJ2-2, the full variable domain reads DTAVSQTPKYLVTQMGNDKSIKCEQNLGHDTMYWYKQDSKKFLKIMFSYNNKELIINETVPNRFSPKSPDKAHLNLHINSLELGDSAVYFCASSHRDRGVTGELFFGEGSRLTVL.